This T cell receptor (beta chain) was retrieved from a study of blood T cell repertoires in COVID-19. The wider study: T cells, B-cell-depleted T cells, or PBMCs provided the cDNA or gDNA that served as material.

Repertoires were generated with immunoSEQ multiplex PCR, while TCRdb's copy carries only in-frame clones and drops some. The repertoire holds some 300,000 clones, with 90% as singletons. Germline V gives CDR1 SGHTA, CDR2 FQGNSA. The V and J ends lost 2 bases and 2 bases respectively, with 4 bases between them. The CDR3 extends over 14 amino acids. The clonotype was recovered from a woman between 50 and 59 years old with COVID-19, enrolled during active disease. The chain has TRBV7-2 and TRBJ2-6; D is uncertain. The specimen was peripheral blood. CDR3: CASSLQTGANVLTF. In DNA, the CDR3 is TGTGCCAGCAGCTTACAAACTGGGGCCAACGTCCTGACTTTC.